Listed below are T cell receptor beta chains from one sample, sequenced in a study of CD8 T cells in Susac syndrome. TCRdb redid the calling of the immunoSEQ multiplex PCR reads with MiXCR, one entry per CDR3 protein. The profile shows about 160,000 distinct CDR3 sequences, about 90% of them singletons. The source material was CD4+ T cells from PBMCs. The receptors were sampled from a human donor in good health. Each CDR3 is given with its conserved first and last residue. Fields, in order: J gene, clone size, CDR3 length, V gene, D gene, CDR3 protein, CDR3 DNA. D genes are given only for firm matches. Clone size is given for some rows only: seen once, a few or many times, or a class if the clone is expanded.

>TRBJ1-5|-|16|TRBV6-6|TRBD1
CASSLTGQGGNQPQHF
TGTGCCAGCAGCCTAACAGGACAGGGCGGGAATCAGCCCCAGCATTTT
>TRBJ2-7|few|16|TRBV5-1|TRBD1
CASSLGAGGADYEQYF
TGCGCCAGCAGCTTGGGCGCAGGGGGCGCGGATTACGAGCAGTACTTC
>TRBJ1-5|-|13|TRBV29-1|TRBD1
CSAGQHHNQPQHF
TGCAGCGCGGGACAGCATCACAATCAGCCCCAGCATTTT
>TRBJ1-1|-|14|TRBV2|TRBD1
CASAPRTGNTEAFF
TGTGCCAGCGCCCCCCGGACAGGGAACACTGAAGCTTTCTTT
>TRBJ2-1|-|17|TRBV11-1|-
CASSQIFYGTSYNEQFF
TGTGCCAGCAGCCAAATTTTCTATGGGACCTCCTACAATGAGCAGTTCTTC
>TRBJ2-7|-|15|TRBV7-8|TRBD2
CASSLTSGRVREQYF
TGTGCCAGCAGCCTAACTAGCGGGAGGGTGCGCGAGCAGTACTTC
>TRBJ2-2|-|15|TRBV5-1|-
CASSSKVPNTGELFF
TGCGCCAGCAGCTCGAAAGTTCCGAACACCGGGGAGCTGTTTTTT
>TRBJ2-6|-|15|TRBV6-1|-
CASNLRASGANVLTF
TGTGCCAGCAATCTCAGGGCGAGCGGGGCCAACGTCCTGACTTTC
>TRBJ2-5|-|15|TRBV20-1|-
CSARSPGTFGETQYF
TGCAGTGCTAGATCCCCCGGGACTTTCGGCGAGACCCAGTACTTC
>TRBJ2-2|-|14|TRBV2|-
CASSMRGNTGELFF
TGTGCCAGCAGTATGCGGGGGAACACCGGGGAGCTGTTTTTT
>TRBJ2-1|-|16|TRBV19|-
CASSAGRWISANEQFF
TGTGCCAGTAGTGCAGGGCGTTGGATTTCAGCGAATGAGCAGTTCTTC
>TRBJ2-3|-|14|TRBV12-3/TRBV12-4|-
CASSSPIHADTQYF
TGTGCCAGCAGTTCCCCGATCCATGCAGATACGCAGTATTTT
>TRBJ2-1|-|15|TRBV6-5|-
CASSIHPRSYNEQFF
TGTGCCAGCAGTATCCACCCTCGCTCCTACAATGAGCAGTTCTTC
>TRBJ1-1|-|11|TRBV5-1|-
CASTRDTEAFF
TGCGCCAGTACCCGGGACACTGAAGCTTTCTTT
>TRBJ2-5|few|13|TRBV18|TRBD2
CASSPQGGETQYF
TGTGCCAGCTCACCACAGGGAGGGGAGACCCAGTACTTC
>TRBJ2-5|-|17|TRBV7-3|-
CASSPLPRSPAQETQYF
TGTGCCAGCAGCCCCCTCCCCCGGTCCCCAGCGCAAGAGACCCAGTACTTC
>TRBJ2-7|-|15|TRBV18|-
CASSPSESGFNEQYF
TGTGCCAGCTCACCATCCGAGTCAGGGTTCAACGAGCAGTACTTC
>TRBJ1-1|-|11|TRBV18|-
CASSTGAEAFF
TGTGCCAGCTCAACGGGTGCTGAAGCTTTCTTT
>TRBJ1-1|-|14|TRBV6-2/TRBV6-3|-
CASSYSWGNTEAFF
TGTGCCAGCAGTTACTCTTGGGGGAACACTGAAGCTTTCTTT
>TRBJ2-3|-|10|TRBV7-2|-
CAGGRDTQYF
TGTGCCGGGGGCAGGGATACGCAGTATTTT
>TRBJ1-3|once|11|TRBV30|-
CAWDSGNTIYF
TGTGCCTGGGACTCTGGAAACACCATATATTTT
>TRBJ2-1|-|14|TRBV29-1|TRBD2
CSVETTSGGLEQFF
TGCAGCGTTGAAACAACTAGCGGGGGTCTTGAGCAGTTCTTC
>TRBJ2-3|once|16|TRBV9|TRBD1
CASSRAPTGGTDTQYF
TGTGCCAGCAGCCGCGCCCCCACAGGGGGCACAGATACGCAGTATTTT
>TRBJ1-2|-|14|TRBV7-2|-
CASSWGRTDYGYTF
TGTGCCAGCAGCTGGGGCCGGACGGACTATGGCTACACCTTC
>TRBJ1-5|-|12|TRBV19|-
CASREGNQPQHF
TGTGCCAGTAGGGAGGGAAATCAGCCCCAGCATTTT
>TRBJ1-4|-|15|TRBV7-9|-
CASSLGGGREEKLFF
TGTGCCAGCAGCTTAGGGGGGGGCCGGGAGGAAAAACTGTTTTTT
>TRBJ2-7|-|11|TRBV30|TRBD1
CAWDRAGEQYF
TGTGCCTGGGACAGGGCCGGCGAGCAGTACTTC
>TRBJ2-1|once|15|TRBV11-2|TRBD2
CASSFGGAPYNEQFF
TGTGCCAGCAGCTTCGGGGGGGCGCCCTACAATGAGCAGTTCTTC
>TRBJ1-1|-|16|TRBV7-2|-
CASSLAISRGNTEAFF
TGTGCCAGCAGCTTAGCTATTTCACGGGGGAACACTGAAGCTTTCTTT
>TRBJ2-3|-|16|TRBV24-1|TRBD1
CATSGGQGVPTDTQYF
TGTGCCACCAGTGGCGGACAGGGGGTCCCCACAGATACGCAGTATTTT
>TRBJ2-1|-|13|TRBV3-1|-
CASSQDRGDEQFF
TGTGCCAGCAGCCAAGATAGGGGGGATGAGCAGTTCTTC
>TRBJ1-1|-|14|TRBV3-1|TRBD1
CASSRQGYYTEAFF
TGTGCCAGCAGCCGACAGGGATATTATACTGAAGCTTTCTTT
>TRBJ1-3|-|14|TRBV30|-
CAWSLVSSGNTIYF
TGTGCCTGGAGTCTTGTGAGCTCTGGAAACACCATATATTTT